This T cell receptor (beta chain) was profiled in a study of blood T cell repertoires in COVID-19. For the study at large: The United States, Italy and Spain supplied acute and convalescent COVID-19 samples. Sources were T cells, B-cell-depleted T cells, or PBMCs; the material itself was cDNA or gDNA.

V was pared by 5 bases and J by 3 bases, with 9 bases of the junction left unmatched. This CDR3 contains 17 residues. The germline V gene encodes CDR1 SGHVS and CDR2 FQNEAQ. Per the authors' pipeline: Estimates of nucleated cell counts were drawn from the amplification of reference gene primers. The protocol was immunoSEQ multiplex PCR, while the TCRdb copy is restricted to in-frame clones and leaves out a portion. V and J calls and clone size are copied from that table; D and trimming were computed from the DNA. The sample carries under 250,000 clones, around 91% recorded once. V usage is TRBV7-8 and J usage is TRBJ2-2; 10 bases line up with TRBD1. This TCR was sampled from a woman aged 40 to 50 with acute or convalescent COVID-19. Sequencing input: peripheral blood. CDR3 residues: CASSPDRGVRDTGELFF. CDR3 bases: TGTGCCAGCAGCCCGGACAGGGGGGTACGGGACACCGGGGAGCTGTTTTTT.